A single sample is the source of the 27 T cell receptor beta chains below, sequenced in a study of blood T cell repertoires in COVID-19 (dated by TCRdb to 2018 to 2021). The library was generated by the immunoSEQ multiplex PCR assay. TCRdb obtained this table from immuneACCESS and retained in-frame rearrangements with V and J assigned. These tables miss some clones; where compared with another copy, unresolved V genes account for less than half of the shortfall, and the remainder is unexplained. A total of 30,000 or so clones appear in this sample, roughly nine tenths of them only once. 9.9% of the sample is held by the ten biggest clonotypes. The sequencing input was peripheral blood. All receptors derive from a human donor with active COVID-19. The donor label of this sample is uncertain.

The gene calls are TRBV7-2 and TRBJ2-3, with D tentatively TRBD2 (5 bases). Trimming took off 0 bases at V and 1 base at J, with 8 bases between the two ends. Germline CDR1 is SGHTA and CDR2 is FQGNSA. The CDR3 is 15 amino acids. The chain's CDR3 is CASSLAGARTDTQYF. The CDR3 DNA reads TGTGCCAGCAGCTTAGCGGGAGCCCGCACAGATACGCAGTATTTT.

This chain uses TRBV6-6 with TRBJ2-7; 7 bases are shared with TRBD2. Germline values: CDR1 MNHNY, CDR2 SVGAGI (reference sequence). J was trimmed by 1 base and V by 8 bases; bases with no gene match: 8. CDR3 size: 14 residues. CDR3 sequence: CASRAQRESYEQYF. CDR3 in DNA: TGTGCCAGCCGCGCCCAGCGGGAATCCTACGAGCAGTACTTC.

V and J are TRBV5-8 and TRBJ2-3; the match to TRBD1 covers 10 bases. Germline CDR1 is SGHTS and CDR2 is YDEGEE. The trim removed 0 bases at V and 4 bases at J, leaving 5 bases unmatched. The CDR3 runs 16 residues. This chain's CDR3 is CASSLGTGGAPDTQYF. In DNA form, the CDR3 reads TGTGCCAGCAGCTTGGGGACAGGGGGTGCGCCAGATACGCAGTATTTT.

The chain carries TRBV5-1 and TRBJ2-5, with a weak D call TRBD2 (6 bases). V dropped 4 bases and J dropped 2 bases, with 18 bases sitting between them. Germline loops: CDR1 SGHRS, CDR2 YFSETQ. This CDR3 has 16 amino acids. CDR3 region: CASSPGGGSPQETQYF. The CDR3 DNA is TGCGCCAGCAGCCCTGGTGGGGGGAGCCCTCAAGAGACCCAGTACTTC.

This clone was counted only a few times. The chain is built from TRBV18 and TRBJ2-1, with unresolved D. CDR1 and CDR2 from the germline V gene are KGHSH and LQKENI. The CDR3 sequence is 13 residues long. V was pared by 3 bases and J by 6 bases, with 9 bases between. The CDR3 reads CASSPFRFNEQFF. For the CDR3, the DNA is TGTGCCAGCTCACCTTTCAGGTTCAATGAGCAGTTCTTC.

Written as DNA, the CDR3 is TGTGCCACCAGCGTAGACAGGGGAATTTCTGAAGCTTTCTTT. The encoded protein is CATSVDRGISEAFF. The V and J genes are TRBV15 and TRBJ1-1; the match to TRBD1 covers 8 bases. Germline CDR1 is LNHNV and CDR2 is YYDKDF (reference sequence). The CDR3 consists of 14 residues. The junction had 8 bases not matched to a gene; V was cut back by 5 bases and J by 6 bases. The whole variable domain, filled in from reference TRBV15 and TRBJ1-1, reads DAMVIQNPRYQVTQFGKPVTLSCSQTLNHNVMYWYQQKSSQAPKLLFHYYDKDFNNEADTPDNFQSRRPNTSFCFLDIRSPGLGDTAMYLCATSVDRGISEAFFGQGTRLTVV.

The chain recombines TRBV18 with TRBJ1-2, with no clear D. The germline CDR1 and CDR2 sequences are KGHSH and LQKENI. This CDR3 has 12 amino acids. V was shortened by 5 bases and J by 5 bases, with 9 bases between the two germline ends. The DNA of the CDR3 is TGTGCCAGCTCATCAACAGTATATGGCTACACCTTC. Translating gives CASSSTVYGYTF.

The rearrangement links TRBV5-1 to TRBJ2-5, with a tentative D call TRBD1 (6 bases). The CDR3 totals 14 residues. Trimming stripped 2 bases from V and 0 bases from J, with 8 bases between. The V gene's germline CDR1 is SGHRS and CDR2 YFSETQ. The CDR3 region has the DNA TGCGCCAGCAGCTTCCAGGGGAACCAAGAGACCCAGTACTTC. Protein: CASSFQGNQETQYF.

This chain connects TRBV9 to TRBJ2-5; 9 bases are shared with TRBD1. Germline loops: CDR1 SGDLS, CDR2 YYNGEE. CDR3 length equals 13 residues. J lost 9 bases, V lost 3 bases, and 6 bases had no gene match. The CDR3 here is CASSDGDRAPQYF. CDR3 nucleotide sequence: TGTGCCAGCAGCGATGGGGACAGGGCCCCCCAGTACTTC.

The chain links TRBV11-2 to TRBJ2-7, with 11 bases fitting TRBD2. The CDR3 is made up of 12 amino acids. V lost 10 bases to trimming and J lost 4 bases; unmatched junction nucleotides: 3. Germline V gene data show CDR1 as SGHAT and CDR2 as FQNNGV. CDR3: CAIGTSGYEQYF. The CDR3 DNA is TGTGCCATCGGGACTAGCGGATACGAGCAGTACTTC. The complete variable domain, with remaining parts taken from reference TRBV11-2 and TRBJ2-7, reads EAGVAQSPRYKIIEKRQSVAFWCNPISGHATLYWYQQILGQGPKLLIQFQNNGVVDDSQLPKDRFSAERLKGVDSTLKIQPAKLEDSAVYLCAIGTSGYEQYFGPGTRLTVT.

The chain couples TRBV27 to TRBJ1-5, with D hard to call. The CDR3 has 14 amino acids. The germline V and J ends were trimmed by 5 bases and 0 bases, with 8 bases remaining between them. The germline V gene has CDR1 MNHEY and CDR2 SMNVEV (reference sequence). The CDR3, as DNA: TGTGCCAGCAGTGAGAGGTATAGCAATCAGCCCCAGCATTTT. Translating it yields CASSERYSNQPQHF.

The chain joins TRBV14 to TRBJ2-3; D possibly corresponds to TRBD1 (5 bases). Germline loops: CDR1 SGHDN, CDR2 FVKESK. CDR3 length: 15 amino acids. V lost 0 bases, J lost 5 bases, and 12 bases lay in between. CDR3 sequence reads: CASSQEKGAEDTQYF. In DNA form, the CDR3 reads TGTGCCAGCAGCCAAGAGAAAGGGGCAGAAGATACGCAGTATTTT.

The chain is built from TRBV10-3 and TRBJ2-2, with TRBD2 matching over 12 bases. V shed 10 bases and J 6 bases; nucleotides not matched to a gene: 9. Germline assignment: CDR1 ENHRY and CDR2 SYGVKD. This CDR3 contains 15 residues. CDR3 in DNA: TGTGCCACCAGAGGATCTAGCGGGGGGGCCGGGGAGCTGTTTTTT. It yields the protein CATRGSSGGAGELFF.

The V call is TRBV5-1, the J call TRBJ2-2; 8 nucleotides match TRBD1. CDR1 is SGHRS and CDR2 is YFSETQ in the germline V gene. The CDR3 runs to 15 residues. The V and J ends lost 0 bases and 4 bases, in that order; junction bases with no gene match: 2. CDR3 region: CASSLEQGGTGELFF. The CDR3 DNA is TGCGCCAGCAGCTTGGAACAGGGGGGCACCGGGGAGCTGTTTTTT. Full variable domain (outside the CDR3, taken from reference TRBV5-1 and TRBJ2-2): KAGVTQTPRYLIKTRGQQVTLSCSPISGHRSVSWYQQTPGQGLQFLFEYFSETQRNKGNFPGRFSGRQFSNSRSEMNVSTLELGDSALYLCASSLEQGGTGELFFGEGSRLTVL.

In this sample, this clone turned up once. This rearrangement joins TRBV5-6 to TRBJ2-7; 7 nucleotides agree with TRBD2. The V gene end was trimmed by 0 bases and the J gene end by 4 bases; junction bases not matched to a gene: 10. The CDR3 is 16 amino acids. CDR1 SGHDT and CDR2 YYEEEE come from the germline V gene. CDR3 DNA sequence: TGTGCCAGCAGCTTGGTTGCGAGCGGGATCTGGTACGAGCAGTACTTC. It specifies CASSLVASGIWYEQYF.

This clone appeared a single time. The chain couples TRBV2 to TRBJ2-1, with D possibly matching TRBD1 (5 bases). Trimming cost V 7 bases and J 7 bases, with 14 bases left between them. CDR3 length: 13 residues. Per the germline V gene, CDR1 is SNHLY and CDR2 is FYNNEI. The CDR3, as DNA: TGTGCCAGCACAGGTCTGCAGGGAAATGAGCAGTTCTTC. Translating gives CASTGLQGNEQFF.

The CDR3 reads CASSLDGSYSNQPQHF. For the CDR3, the DNA is TGTGCCAGCAGCTTAGACGGGTCCTATAGCAATCAGCCCCAGCATTTT. This chain joins TRBV7-6 and TRBJ1-5; no clear D. The CDR3 is 16 residues long. Germline V gene sequence: CDR1 SGHVS, CDR2 FNYEAQ. The V and J ends lost 1 base and 0 bases respectively, with 10 bases between them.

In its sample, this clone was seen once. The chain carries TRBV27 and TRBJ2-2, with 16 bases identical to TRBD2. After removal of 3 bases from V and 2 bases from J, the junction contained 6 bases not matched to a gene. This CDR3 is built from 19 residues. Germline V gives CDR1 MNHEY, CDR2 SMNVEV (reference sequence). CDR3 sequence (DNA): TGTGCCAGCAGTTTTCGTGGGACTAGCGGGAGGGCCAACACCGGGGAGCTGTTTTTT. Its translation is CASSFRGTSGRANTGELFF.

The chain couples TRBV7-2 to TRBJ2-1; 10 bases are a match to TRBD2. The CDR3 is 14 residues long. The junction had 3 bases not matched to a gene; V was cut back by 3 bases and J by 7 bases. CDR1 SGHTA and CDR2 FQGNSA come from the germline V gene. CDR3 nucleotide sequence: TGTGCCAGCAGCTTGGCTAGCGGGGGTAATGAGCAGTTCTTC. Translated, it gives CASSLASGGNEQFF.

V and J are TRBV6-2 or TRBV6-3 and TRBJ2-7; TRBD2 aligns across 9 bases. Unmatched junction bases numbered 7, after V lost 5 bases and J lost 8 bases. The CDR3 loop spans 13 amino acids. CDR1 MNHEY and CDR2 SVGEGT come from the germline V gene. CDR3 bases: TGTGCCAGCAGTCAGCTAGCGGGGTCGCAGCAGTACTTC. This translates into CASSQLAGSQQYF.

This chain uses TRBV11-3 with TRBJ2-5, with TRBD2 matching 7 bases. The V gene end was trimmed by 5 bases and the J gene end by 5 bases; junction bases not matched to a gene: 5. Germline V gene lookup returns CDR1 SGHNT and CDR2 YENEEA. The CDR3 is 13 amino acids. In DNA form, the CDR3 reads TGTGCCAGCAGCCGCGGACTAGGGGAGACCCAGTACTTC. It specifies CASSRGLGETQYF. Supplemented by reference TRBV11-3 and TRBJ2-5, the full variable domain reads EAGVVQSPRYKIIEKKQPVAFWCNPISGHNTLYWYLQNLGQGPELLIRYENEEAVDDSQLPKDRFSAERLKGVDSTLKIQPAELGDSAVYLCASSRGLGETQYFGPGTRLLVL.

The V and J genes are TRBV6-5 and TRBJ2-7; the D is unclear. This CDR3 comprises 13 residues. Trimming left V 4 bases short and J 3 bases short, with 10 bases between. CDR1 is MNHEY and CDR2 is SVGAGI in the germline V gene. CDR3 DNA: TGTGCCAGCAGTTCCCGACACAGCTACGAGCAGTACTTC. Protein product: CASSSRHSYEQYF.

The gene calls are TRBV7-9 and TRBJ2-6; TRBD1 matches at 12 bases. Germline trimming cut 5 bases from V and 1 base from J; bases unmatched to any gene: 3. The CDR3 is made up of 17 amino acids. Per the germline V gene, CDR1 is SEHNR and CDR2 is FQNEAQ (reference sequence). CDR3 nucleotide sequence: TGTGCCAGCAGCGCGGGACAGGGGGCGTCTGGGGCCAACGTCCTGACTTTC. Translated: CASSAGQGASGANVLTF.

This chain connects TRBV27 to TRBJ2-1, with 10 bases aligning to TRBD1. V lost 2 bases and J lost 7; bases outside the gene matches: 5. CDR3 size: 15 residues. The V gene's germline CDR1 is MNHEY and CDR2 SMNVEV (reference sequence). For the CDR3, the DNA is TGTGCCAGCAGTTTAGTTGGGACAGGGGCAAATGAGCAGTTCTTC. The encoded protein is CASSLVGTGANEQFF.

This sequence joins TRBV30 and TRBJ2-2; 9 positions match TRBD2. The germline gives CDR1 GTSNPN, CDR2 SVGIG (reference sequence). V dropped 1 base and J dropped 7; count of bases not matched to a gene: 16. The CDR3 is 18 residues long. The CDR3 coding sequence is TGTGCCTGGAGTGGAATGGTAGCGGGAGAGGGGTTCCGCGGGGAGCTGTTTTTT. Its translation is CAWSGMVAGEGFRGELFF.

The gene calls are TRBV5-4 and TRBJ1-2, with 9 bases lining up with TRBD1. Germline V gene data show CDR1 as SGHNT and CDR2 as YYREEE (reference sequence). J lost 5 bases, V lost 6 bases, and 8 bases had no gene match. The length of the CDR3 is 14 residues. The CDR3 region has the DNA TGTGCCAGCACCGAGACAGGGGGTGGGTATGGCTACACCTTC. This gives the protein CASTETGGGYGYTF. The full variable domain, with the rest looked up from reference TRBV5-4 and TRBJ1-2, is ETGVTQSPTHLIKTRGQQVTLRCSSQSGHNTVSWYQQALGQGPQFIFQYYREEENGRGNFPPRFSGLQFPNYSSELNVNALELDDSALYLCASTETGGGYGYTFGSGTRLTVV.

The chain is built from TRBV7-3 and TRBJ2-1; D unresolved. Deletions cut 6 bases from V and 0 bases from J, with 12 bases between. Germline lookup yields CDR1 SGHTA and CDR2 FQGTGA. The length of the CDR3 is 15 residues. CDR3 coding DNA: TGTGCCAGCAGTCCCGATAGTGTCTCCTACAATGAGCAGTTCTTC. Its translation is CASSPDSVSYNEQFF.